This is a list of T cell receptor beta chains from one sample in a study of CD8+CD57+ T cells in acquired aplastic anemia. Using its own MiXCR run on the reads, TCRdb lists one record per CDR3 protein. The table lists approximately 380,000 distinct CDR3 sequences, around 68% of them singletons. The material sequenced was sorted CD4+, CD8+, or CD8+CD57+ T cells (not recorded which) from PBMCs. These receptors were obtained from a human donor in good health, serving as a control. CDR3s include the opening cysteine and the closing phenylalanine or tryptophan. The order of the fields is V gene, J gene, clone size, D gene, CDR3 protein, CDR3 DNA. A D gene is named only where the DNA matches it firmly. The size of a clone is reported for some rows only, either as once, few or many, or as a class for expanded clones.

TRBV7-6,TRBJ2-7,once,NA,CASSQGPSNTEAF,TGTGCCAGCAGCCAAGGGCCGTCGAACACTGAAGCTTTC
TRBV18,TRBJ2-1,few,NA,CACSPNGPDEQFF,TGTGCCTGCTCACCAAACGGACCCGATGAGCAGTTCTTC
TRBV2,TRBJ1-2,NA,NA,CASMGNYGYTF,TGTGCCAGCATGGGGAACTATGGCTACACCTTC
TRBV7-4,TRBJ1-1,once,NA,CASRDLEAVAFF,TGTGCCAGCCGGGACTTGGAGGCAGTAGCTTTCTTT
TRBV2,TRBJ1-6,NA,NA,CASSRDARASPLHF,TGTGCCAGCAGCAGAGATGCTCGAGCTTCACCCCTCCACTTT
TRBV4-3,TRBJ2-6,NA,NA,CASSQDRSSGANVLTF,TGCGCCAGCAGCCAAGACAGGAGCTCTGGGGCCAACGTCCTGACTTTC
TRBV2,TRBJ2-7,once,NA,CASSVEQSCYEQYF,TGTGCCAGCAGTGTCGAACAGTCCTGCTACGAGCAGTACTTC
TRBV2,TRBJ2-5,NA,NA,CASSVFKGGTQYF,TGTGCCAGCAGTGTGTTTAAGGGGGGGACCCAGTACTTC
TRBV2,TRBJ2-2,many,TRBD1,CASSVGQGIVIPGELFF,TGTGCCAGCAGTGTGGGACAGGGAATCGTAATCCCCGGGGAGCTGTTTTTT
TRBV7-8,TRBJ1-6,NA,NA,CASSLVGGAFFGLHF,TGTGCCAGCAGCTTAGTGGGAGGGGCTTTCTTTGGCCTACACTTT
TRBV10-3,TRBJ1-2,NA,TRBD1,CAITPEGTGVVGYTF,TGTGCCATCACTCCCGAGGGGACAGGGGTGGTTGGCTACACCTTC
TRBV20-1,TRBJ1-2,NA,NA,CSAVSTGDGYTF,TGCAGTGCCGTTTCCACAGGCGATGGCTACACCTTC
TRBV11-1,TRBJ2-7,NA,NA,CAGSADWASGGEQYF,TGTGCCGGCAGCGCGGACTGGGCCTCGGGTGGCGAGCAGTACTTC
TRBV2,TRBJ1-3,NA,NA,CASRGASAHTIYF,TGTGCCAGCCGGGGAGCCAGTGCCCACACCATATATTTT
TRBV5-1,TRBJ2-7,NA,TRBD2,CASSFNGWLAGAPPYEQYF,TGCGCCAGCAGCTTCAATGGGTGGCTAGCGGGGGCGCCCCCCTACGAGCAGTACTTC
TRBV4-1,TRBJ1-2,NA,NA,CASSQVGASYGYTF,TGCGCCAGCAGCCAAGTAGGAGCGAGCTATGGCTACACCTTC
TRBV7-2,TRBJ2-7,NA,NA,CASRGWPYEQYF,TGTGCCAGCCGAGGATGGCCCTACGAGCAGTACTTC
TRBV10-3,TRBJ1-5,once,TRBD1,CATSDLIRGRQPQHF,TGTGCCACCAGTGATCTAATCAGGGGGAGGCAGCCCCAGCATTTT
TRBV11-1,TRBJ1-4,NA,NA,CASRLAGSNEKLFF,TGTGCCAGCAGGTTAGCCGGGAGTAATGAAAAACTGTTTTTT
TRBV7-8,TRBJ2-7,many,NA,CASSARGPRTVGQATYEQYF,TGTGCCAGCAGCGCCCGTGGGCCTCGGACTGTCGGGCAGGCAACCTACGAGCAGTACTTC
TRBV25-1,TRBJ1-1,few,NA,CASSVQGITEAFF,TGTGCCAGCAGTGTGCAGGGGATCACTGAAGCTTTCTTT
TRBV7-3,TRBJ1-2,NA,NA,CASTEGWTGSVCGF,TGTGCCAGCACCGAAGGTTGGACGGGCAGTGTTTGTGGATTC
TRBV11-2,TRBJ1-3,once,NA,CASSSNYRGGQETIYF,TGTGCCAGCAGCTCAAATTATCGGGGGGGGCAAGAGACCATATATTTT
TRBV2,TRBJ1-6,NA,NA,CATSRGRRNSPLHF,TGTGCCACCAGCAGAGGTCGGCGAAATTCACCCCTCCACTTT
TRBV20-1,TRBJ2-5,NA,TRBD2,CSARPGGTTETQYF,TGCAGTGCTAGGCCGGGGGGAACCACAGAGACCCAGTACTTC
TRBV15,TRBJ1-2,once,NA,CATSFGGQNNVYTF,TGTGCCACCAGCTTTGGGGGCCAGAACAATGTCTACACCTTC
TRBV2,TRBJ1-4,many,NA,CASSGTGITNEKLFF,TGTGCCAGCAGTGGTACAGGGATAACTAATGAAAAACTGTTTTTT
TRBV6-1,TRBJ1-1,NA,TRBD1,CASSNTRRTGTEAFF,TGTGCCAGCAGTAATACCCGCCGGACAGGGACTGAAGCTTTCTTT
TRBV5-1,TRBJ1-2,NA,NA,CASSPGQGGYTF,TGCGCCAGCAGCCCCGGACAAGGTGGCTACACCTTC
TRBV5-1,TRBJ1-5,NA,NA,CASSLEGGYTQPQHF,TGCGCCAGCAGCTTGGAGGGGGGTTACACTCAGCCCCAGCATTTT
TRBV20-1,TRBJ2-1,many,NA,CSARVPRIPSYNEQFF,TGCAGTGCTAGAGTTCCTAGAATACCTTCATACAATGAGCAGTTCTTC
TRBV12-3/TRBV12-4,TRBJ1-2,many,TRBD1,CASSSGQGGYTF,TGTGCCAGCAGTTCGGGACAGGGAGGCTACACCTTC
TRBV7-6,TRBJ2-7,NA,NA,CASSLTVDEQYF,TGTGCCAGCAGCTTAACAGTCGATGAGCAGTACTTC
TRBV29-1,TRBJ2-1,NA,NA,CSWAGGYNEQFF,TGCAGCTGGGCTGGCGGGTACAATGAGCAGTTCTTC
TRBV9,TRBJ1-2,few,NA,CASSVLGADGNTF,TGTGCCAGCAGCGTTTTGGGGGCGGATGGAAACACCTTC
TRBV5-4,TRBJ2-3,many,NA,CASTIGNTQYF,TGTGCCAGCACTATTGGGAATACGCAGTATTTT
TRBV2,TRBJ2-2,many,NA,CASREQGFRNTGELFF,TGTGCCAGCAGGGAACAGGGTTTTCGGAACACCGGGGAGCTGTTTTTT
TRBV5-8,TRBJ2-6,many,NA,CASSSIDFTGANVLTF,TGTGCCAGCAGCTCGATTGATTTCACTGGGGCCAACGTCCTGACTTTC
TRBV18,TRBJ2-7,many,TRBD2,CASSPGGGTSLYEQYF,TGTGCCAGCTCACCAGGCGGGGGGACCTCACTTTACGAGCAGTACTTC
TRBV2,TRBJ2-7,NA,TRBD1,CASSVDRGNEQYF,TGTGCCAGCAGTGTCGACAGGGGGAACGAGCAGTACTTC
TRBV7-2,TRBJ2-5,NA,NA,CASSLDSGETQYF,TGTGCCAGCAGCTTAGATTCTGGGGAGACCCAGTACTTC
TRBV4-1,TRBJ2-1,NA,TRBD1,CASSVVGQGAGEQFF,TGCGCCAGCAGCGTAGTCGGACAGGGGGCCGGGGAGCAGTTCTTC
TRBV5-4,TRBJ1-3,NA,NA,CASIPADKGAGNTIYF,TGTGCCAGCATCCCTGCGGATAAGGGGGCTGGAAACACCATATATTTT
TRBV29-1,TRBJ2-5,NA,TRBD1,CSAACTGGKLDQYF,TGCAGCGCGGCGTGTACAGGGGGAAAATTGGACCAGTACTTC